The T cell receptor (beta chain) described here comes from a study of T cell changes during pregnancy in multiple sclerosis. Assay used: immunoSEQ multiplex PCR; TCRdb lists only in-frame clones, some missing. The sample lists fewer than 70,000 clones; 94% were seen once. The CDR3 sequence is 14 residues long. Looked up from germline, CDR1 is MNHEY and CDR2 is SMNVEV (reference sequence). V was cut by 3 bases and J by 5 bases, with 10 bases left in between. This sequence originates from a female donor with multiple sclerosis, enrolled in a pregnancy study. This chain joins TRBV27 and TRBJ2-2; D gene ambiguous. The source material was CD8+ T cells from peripheral blood mononuclear cells, sampled in the third trimester of pregnancy. The CDR3: CASSLISLTGELFF. The CDR3 DNA is TGTGCCAGCAGTTTGATTAGCCTAACCGGGGAGCTGTTTTTT.